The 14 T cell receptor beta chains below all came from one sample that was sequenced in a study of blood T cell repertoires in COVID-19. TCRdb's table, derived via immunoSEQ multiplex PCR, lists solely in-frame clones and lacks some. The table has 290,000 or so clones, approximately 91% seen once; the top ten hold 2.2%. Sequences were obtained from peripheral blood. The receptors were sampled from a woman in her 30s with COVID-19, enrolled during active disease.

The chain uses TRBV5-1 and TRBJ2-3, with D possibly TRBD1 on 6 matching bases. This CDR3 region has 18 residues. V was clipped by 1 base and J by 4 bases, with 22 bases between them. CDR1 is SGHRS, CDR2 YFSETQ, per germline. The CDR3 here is CASSLMIRGLGKADTQYF. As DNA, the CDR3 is TGCGCCAGCAGCTTGATGATCAGGGGCTTGGGGAAGGCAGATACGCAGTATTTT.

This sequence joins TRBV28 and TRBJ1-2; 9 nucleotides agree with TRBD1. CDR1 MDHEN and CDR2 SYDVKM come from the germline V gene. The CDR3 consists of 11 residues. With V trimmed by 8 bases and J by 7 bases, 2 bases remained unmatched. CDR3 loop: CASRQGGGYTF. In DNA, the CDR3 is TGTGCCAGCCGACAGGGGGGTGGCTACACCTTC.

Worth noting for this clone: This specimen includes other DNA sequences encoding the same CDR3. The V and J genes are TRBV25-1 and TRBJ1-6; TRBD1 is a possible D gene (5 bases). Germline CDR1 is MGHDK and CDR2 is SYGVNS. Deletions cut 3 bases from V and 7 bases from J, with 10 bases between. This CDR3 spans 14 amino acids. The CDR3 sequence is CASSESGYNSPLHF. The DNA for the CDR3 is TGTGCCAGCAGTGAGTCAGGGTACAATTCACCCCTCCACTTT. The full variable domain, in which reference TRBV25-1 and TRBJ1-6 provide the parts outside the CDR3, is EADIYQTPRYLVIGTGKKITLECSQTMGHDKMYWYQQDPGMELHLIHYSYGVNSTEKGDLSSESTVSRIRTEHFPLTLESARPSHTSQYLCASSESGYNSPLHFGNGTRLTVT.

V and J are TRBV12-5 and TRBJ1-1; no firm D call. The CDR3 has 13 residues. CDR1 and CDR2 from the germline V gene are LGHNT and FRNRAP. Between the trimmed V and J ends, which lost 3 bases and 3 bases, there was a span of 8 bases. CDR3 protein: CASGLNRDTEAFF. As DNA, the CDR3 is TGTGCTAGTGGTTTAAACCGGGACACTGAAGCTTTCTTT. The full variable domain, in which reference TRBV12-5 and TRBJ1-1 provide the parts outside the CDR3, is DARVTQTPRHKVTEMGQEVTMRCQPILGHNTVFWYRQTMMQGLELLAYFRNRAPLDDSGMPKDRFSAEMPDATLATLKIQPSEPRDSAVYFCASGLNRDTEAFFGQGTRLTVV.

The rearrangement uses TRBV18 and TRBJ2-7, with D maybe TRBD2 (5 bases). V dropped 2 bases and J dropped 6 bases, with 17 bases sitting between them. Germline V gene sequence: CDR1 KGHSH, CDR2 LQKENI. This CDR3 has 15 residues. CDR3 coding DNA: TGTGCCAGCTCACCAAGGTCGAAAGGGAGAGGCGAGCAGTACTTC. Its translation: CASSPRSKGRGEQYF.

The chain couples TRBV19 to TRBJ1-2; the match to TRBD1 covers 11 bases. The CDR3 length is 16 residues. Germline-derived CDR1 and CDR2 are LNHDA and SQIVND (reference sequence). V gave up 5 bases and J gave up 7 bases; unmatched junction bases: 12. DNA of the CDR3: TGTGCCAGTAGTGACCCCGCGGACAGGGGGCGAAGTGGCTACACCTTC. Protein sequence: CASSDPADRGRSGYTF.

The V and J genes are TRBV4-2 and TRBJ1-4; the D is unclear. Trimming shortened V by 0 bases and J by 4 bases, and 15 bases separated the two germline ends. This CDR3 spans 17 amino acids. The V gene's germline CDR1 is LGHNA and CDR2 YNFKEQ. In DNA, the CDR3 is TGTGCCAGCAGCCAAGATCCGCGTAAGGGAGGTAATGAAAAACTGTTTTTT. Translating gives CASSQDPRKGGNEKLFF.

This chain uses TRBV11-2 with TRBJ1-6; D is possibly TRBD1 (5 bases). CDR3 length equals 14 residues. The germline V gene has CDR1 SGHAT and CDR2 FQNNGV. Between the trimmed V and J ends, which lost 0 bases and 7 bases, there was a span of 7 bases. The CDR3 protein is CASSLEPGNSPLHF. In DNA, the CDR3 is TGTGCCAGCAGCTTAGAACCAGGGAATTCACCCCTCCACTTT.

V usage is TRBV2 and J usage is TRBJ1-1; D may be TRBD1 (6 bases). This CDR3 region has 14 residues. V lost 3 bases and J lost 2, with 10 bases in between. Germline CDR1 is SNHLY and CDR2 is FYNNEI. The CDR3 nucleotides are TGTGCCAGCAGTGATCAGGGGATCAACACTGAAGCTTTCTTT. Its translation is CASSDQGINTEAFF.

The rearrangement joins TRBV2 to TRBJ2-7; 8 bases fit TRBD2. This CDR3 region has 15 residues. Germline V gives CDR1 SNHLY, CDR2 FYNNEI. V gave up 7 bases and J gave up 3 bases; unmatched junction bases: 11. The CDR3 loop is CASTHRAGGIYEQYF. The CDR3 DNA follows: TGTGCCAGCACCCACAGGGCGGGAGGAATCTACGAGCAGTACTTC.

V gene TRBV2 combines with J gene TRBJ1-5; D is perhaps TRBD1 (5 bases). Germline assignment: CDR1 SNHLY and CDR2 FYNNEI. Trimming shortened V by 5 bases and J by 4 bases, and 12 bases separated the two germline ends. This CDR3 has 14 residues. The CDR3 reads CASSPAGGNQPQHF. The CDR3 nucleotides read TGTGCCAGCAGTCCCGCCGGGGGAAATCAGCCCCAGCATTTT.

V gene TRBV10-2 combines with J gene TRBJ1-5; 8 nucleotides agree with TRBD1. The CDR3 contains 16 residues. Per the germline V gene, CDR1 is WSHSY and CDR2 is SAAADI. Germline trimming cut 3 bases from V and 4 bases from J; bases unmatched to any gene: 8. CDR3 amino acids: CASSDRTGQGNQPQHF. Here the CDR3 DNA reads TGCGCCAGCAGTGATCGGACAGGGCAGGGGAATCAGCCCCAGCATTTT.

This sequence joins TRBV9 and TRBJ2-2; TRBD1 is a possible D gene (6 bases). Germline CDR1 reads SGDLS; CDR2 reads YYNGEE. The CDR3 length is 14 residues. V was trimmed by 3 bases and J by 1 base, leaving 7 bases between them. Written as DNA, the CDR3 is TGTGCCAGCAGCGCGGGACAGAACACCGGGGAGCTGTTTTTT. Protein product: CASSAGQNTGELFF.

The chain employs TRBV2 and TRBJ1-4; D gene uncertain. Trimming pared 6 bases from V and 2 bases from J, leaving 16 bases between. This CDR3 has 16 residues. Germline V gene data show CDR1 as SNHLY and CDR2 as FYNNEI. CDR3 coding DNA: TGTGCCAGCAGAGGAGGGTTTACCTCGACTAATGAAAAACTGTTTTTT. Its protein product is CASRGGFTSTNEKLFF.